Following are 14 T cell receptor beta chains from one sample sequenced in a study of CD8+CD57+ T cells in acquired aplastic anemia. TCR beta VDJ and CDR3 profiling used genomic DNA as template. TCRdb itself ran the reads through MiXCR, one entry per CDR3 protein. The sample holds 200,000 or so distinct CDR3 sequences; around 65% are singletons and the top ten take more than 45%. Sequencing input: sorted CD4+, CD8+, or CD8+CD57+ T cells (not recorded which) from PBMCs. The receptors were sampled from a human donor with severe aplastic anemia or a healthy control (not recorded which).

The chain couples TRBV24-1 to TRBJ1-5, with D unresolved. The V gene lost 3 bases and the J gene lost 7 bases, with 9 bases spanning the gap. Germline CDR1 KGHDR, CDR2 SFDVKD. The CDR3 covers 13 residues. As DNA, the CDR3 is TGTGCCACCAGTGATCGAGGTGGACAGCCCCAGCATTTT. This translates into CATSDRGGQPQHF.

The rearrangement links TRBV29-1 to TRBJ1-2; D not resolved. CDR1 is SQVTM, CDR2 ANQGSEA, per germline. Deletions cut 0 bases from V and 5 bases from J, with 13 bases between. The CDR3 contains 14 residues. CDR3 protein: CSVEDRATQYGYTF. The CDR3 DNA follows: TGCAGCGTTGAAGACAGAGCCACCCAATATGGCTACACCTTC.

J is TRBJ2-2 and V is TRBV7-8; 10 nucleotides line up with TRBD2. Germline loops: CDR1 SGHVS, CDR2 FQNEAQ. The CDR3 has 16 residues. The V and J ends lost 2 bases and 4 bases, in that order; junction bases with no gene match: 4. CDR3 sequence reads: CASSLLAGVITGELFF. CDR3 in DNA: TGTGCCAGCAGCTTACTAGCGGGAGTTATCACCGGGGAGCTGTTTTTT. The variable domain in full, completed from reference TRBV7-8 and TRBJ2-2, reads GAGVSQSPRYKVAKRGQDVALRCDPISGHVSLFWYQQALGQGPEFLTYFQNEAQLDKSGLPSDRFFAERPEGSVSTLKIQRTQQEDSAVYLCASSLLAGVITGELFFGEGSRLTVL.

CDR3 amino acids: CSARDPFQTGRRETQYF. The CDR3 DNA reads as TGCAGTGCTAGAGATCCCTTCCAGACAGGGAGGAGGGAGACCCAGTACTTC. The rearrangement uses TRBV20-1 and TRBJ2-5, with TRBD1 as a possible D gene (7 bases). The CDR3 totals 17 residues. Germline lookup yields CDR1 DFQATT and CDR2 SNEGSKA (reference sequence). V was shortened by 0 bases and J by 5 bases, with 22 bases between the two germline ends.

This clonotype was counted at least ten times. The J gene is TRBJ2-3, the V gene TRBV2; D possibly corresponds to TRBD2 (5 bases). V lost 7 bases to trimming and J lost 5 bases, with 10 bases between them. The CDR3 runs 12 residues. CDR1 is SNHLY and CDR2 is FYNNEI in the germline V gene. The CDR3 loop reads CASTNRGDTQYF. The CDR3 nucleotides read TGTGCCAGCACCAATCGGGGAGATACGCAGTATTTT. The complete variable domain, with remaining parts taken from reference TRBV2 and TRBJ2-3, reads EPEVTQTPSHQVTQMGQEVILRCVPISNHLYFYWYRQILGQKVEFLVSFYNNEISEKSEIFDDQFSVERPDGSNFTLKIRSTKLEDSAMYFCASTNRGDTQYFGPGTRLTVL.

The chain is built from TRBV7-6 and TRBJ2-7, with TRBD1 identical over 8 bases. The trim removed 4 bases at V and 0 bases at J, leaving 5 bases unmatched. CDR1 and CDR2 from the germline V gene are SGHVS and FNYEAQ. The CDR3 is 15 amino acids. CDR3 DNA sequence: TGTGCCAGCAGCTACAACAGGGGGAACTCCTACGAGCAGTACTTC. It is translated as CASSYNRGNSYEQYF. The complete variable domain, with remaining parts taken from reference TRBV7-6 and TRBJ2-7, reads GAGVSQSPRYKVTKRGQDVALRCDPISGHVSLYWYRQALGQGPEFLTYFNYEAQQDKSGLPNDRFSAERPEGSISTLTIQRTEQRDSAMYRCASSYNRGNSYEQYFGPGTRLTVT.

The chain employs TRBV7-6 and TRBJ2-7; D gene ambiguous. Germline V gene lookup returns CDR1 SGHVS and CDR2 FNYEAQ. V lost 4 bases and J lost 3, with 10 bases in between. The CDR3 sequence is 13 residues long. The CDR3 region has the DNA TGTGCCAGCAGCTACGGCCGGAACTACGAGCAGTACTTC. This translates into CASSYGRNYEQYF.

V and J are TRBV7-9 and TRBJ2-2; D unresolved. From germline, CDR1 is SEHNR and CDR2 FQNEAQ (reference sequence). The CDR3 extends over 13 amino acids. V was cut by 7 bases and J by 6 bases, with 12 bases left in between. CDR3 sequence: CASTMQWAGELFF. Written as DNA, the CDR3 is TGTGCCAGCACTATGCAATGGGCCGGGGAGCTGTTTTTT.

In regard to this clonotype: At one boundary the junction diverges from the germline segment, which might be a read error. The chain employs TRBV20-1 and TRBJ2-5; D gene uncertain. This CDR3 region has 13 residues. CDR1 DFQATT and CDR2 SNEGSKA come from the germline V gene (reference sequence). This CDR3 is CSARPGNQETLYF. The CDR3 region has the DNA TGCAGTGCTAGACCCGGAAACCAAGAGACCCTGTACTTC.

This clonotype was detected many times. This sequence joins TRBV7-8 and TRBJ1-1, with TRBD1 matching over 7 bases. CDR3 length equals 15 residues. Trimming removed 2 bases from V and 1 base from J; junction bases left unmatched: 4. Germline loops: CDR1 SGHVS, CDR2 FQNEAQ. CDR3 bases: TGTGCCAGCAGCTTAAGGAGGGGGCAGAACACTGAAGCTTTCTTT. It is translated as CASSLRRGQNTEAFF.

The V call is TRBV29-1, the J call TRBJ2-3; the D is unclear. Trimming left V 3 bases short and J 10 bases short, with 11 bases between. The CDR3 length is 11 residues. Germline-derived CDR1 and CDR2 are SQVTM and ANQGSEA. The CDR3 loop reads CSVDRTQAQYF. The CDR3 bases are TGCAGCGTTGACCGGACCCAGGCGCAGTATTTT.

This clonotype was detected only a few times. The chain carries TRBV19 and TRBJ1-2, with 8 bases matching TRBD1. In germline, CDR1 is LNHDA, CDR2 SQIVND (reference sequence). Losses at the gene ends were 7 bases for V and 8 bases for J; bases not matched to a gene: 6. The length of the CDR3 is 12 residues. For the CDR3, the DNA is TGTGCCAGTACCTCAGGGGGCCGGGGCTACACCTTC. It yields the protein CASTSGGRGYTF.

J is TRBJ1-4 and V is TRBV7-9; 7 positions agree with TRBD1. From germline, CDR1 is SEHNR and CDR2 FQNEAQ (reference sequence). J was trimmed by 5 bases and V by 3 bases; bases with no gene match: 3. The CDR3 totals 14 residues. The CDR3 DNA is TGTGCCAGCAGCTTGACAGGGACGAATGAAAAACTGTTTTTT. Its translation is CASSLTGTNEKLFF. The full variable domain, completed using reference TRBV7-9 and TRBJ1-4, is DTGVSQNPRHKITKRGQNVTFRCDPISEHNRLYWYRQTLGQGPEFLTYFQNEAQLEKSRLLSDRFSAERPKGSFSTLEIQRTEQGDSAMYLCASSLTGTNEKLFFGSGTQLSVL.

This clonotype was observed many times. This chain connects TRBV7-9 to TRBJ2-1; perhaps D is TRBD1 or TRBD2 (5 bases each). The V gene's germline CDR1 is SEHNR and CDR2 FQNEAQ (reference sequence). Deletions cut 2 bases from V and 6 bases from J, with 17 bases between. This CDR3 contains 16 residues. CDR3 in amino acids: CASSLIGTRVTNEQFF. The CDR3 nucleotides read TGTGCCAGCAGCTTAATCGGGACGAGGGTAACCAATGAGCAGTTCTTC.